The next 25 T cell receptor beta chains were all read from a single sample in a study of blood T cell repertoires in COVID-19. Profiling relied on immunoSEQ multiplex PCR, and the TCRdb table lists in-frame clones only, not all of them. The sample includes some 300,000 clones, 85% to 90% of them seen just once. Sequenced: peripheral blood. Source of these receptors: a woman in her thirties or forties with COVID-19, enrolled during active disease.

J is TRBJ1-1 and V is TRBV27; 8 nucleotides agree with TRBD1. The CDR3 extends over 16 amino acids. CDR1 and CDR2 (germline): MNHEY, SMNVEV (reference sequence). J was trimmed by 5 bases and V by 0 bases; bases with no gene match: 8. The DNA of the CDR3 is TGTGCCAGCAGTTTATCGGGGACAGGAGCCCCAACTGAAGCTTTCTTT. Translation gives CASSLSGTGAPTEAFF.

The DNA for the CDR3 is TGTGCCACCAGCAGAGATAGGGGGACCTACGAGCAGTACTTC. This translates into CATSRDRGTYEQYF. The gene calls are TRBV15 and TRBJ2-7; D is possibly TRBD1 (6 bases). Germline lookup yields CDR1 LNHNV and CDR2 YYDKDF (reference sequence). Trimming left V 0 bases short and J 2 bases short, with 8 bases between. CDR3 length equals 14 residues.

V is TRBV9 and J is TRBJ2-1; D possibly corresponds to TRBD2 (5 bases). Looked up from germline, CDR1 is SGDLS and CDR2 is YYNGEE. The CDR3 is 14 amino acids. Trimming removed 0 bases at V and 4 bases at J, with 8 bases between. CDR3 sequence reads: CASSVVGSYNEQFF. In DNA, the CDR3 is TGTGCCAGCAGCGTAGTTGGGAGTTACAATGAGCAGTTCTTC. Together with reference TRBV9 and TRBJ2-1, the CDR3 gives the full variable domain: DSGVTQTPKHLITATGQRVTLRCSPRSGDLSVYWYQQSLDQGLQFLIQYYNGEERAKGNILERFSAQQFPDLHSELNLSSLELGDSALYFCASSVVGSYNEQFFGPGTRLTVL.

The V call is TRBV11-3, the J call TRBJ2-5, with 8 bases that match TRBD1. CDR3 size: 15 residues. Germline V gene sequence: CDR1 SGHNT, CDR2 YENEEA. Losses at the gene ends were 2 bases for V and 1 base for J; bases not matched to a gene: 3. The CDR3 nucleotides are TGTGCCAGCAGCTTACAGGGGGCGCCCCAAGAGACCCAGTACTTC. This encodes CASSLQGAPQETQYF.

The V and J genes are TRBV10-3 and TRBJ1-1; D is perhaps TRBD1 (5 bases). CDR1 ENHRY and CDR2 SYGVKD come from the germline V gene. This CDR3 region has 13 residues. The V end was cut by 5 bases, the J end by 6 bases, with 13 bases between. CDR3 nucleotide sequence: TGTGCCATCAGTTTCCTCCTAGGGGCTGAAGCTTTCTTT. Encoded protein: CAISFLLGAEAFF.

This sequence joins TRBV6-5 and TRBJ1-4, with D possibly TRBD1 on 5 matching bases. CDR3 length: 13 amino acids. Germline V CDR1 and CDR2: MNHEY, SVGAGI. Trimming took 8 bases from V and 6 from J, leaving 13 bases between them. This CDR3 reads CASHNGGDEKLFF. The DNA for the CDR3 is TGTGCCAGCCACAATGGGGGGGATGAAAAACTGTTTTTT.

The genes are TRBV29-1 and TRBJ2-3; D is uncertain. V dropped 3 bases and J dropped 6 bases, with 7 bases sitting between them. The CDR3 covers 11 residues. CDR1 is SQVTM, CDR2 ANQGSEA, per germline. The CDR3 loop reads CSVDFSDTQYF. CDR3 coding DNA: TGCAGCGTTGATTTCTCGGATACGCAGTATTTT.

This chain connects TRBV4-1 to TRBJ1-4; D unresolved. Germline-derived CDR1 and CDR2 are MGHRA and YSYEKL. CDR3 length equals 14 residues. Between the trimmed V and J ends, which lost 3 bases and 4 bases, there was a span of 9 bases. The CDR3 here is CASSHPGGNEKLFF. CDR3 nucleotide sequence: TGCGCCAGCAGCCATCCGGGTGGTAATGAAAAACTGTTTTTT.

The rearrangement uses TRBV27 and TRBJ1-4, with TRBD1 identical over 8 bases. The CDR3 consists of 16 residues. Germline values: CDR1 MNHEY, CDR2 SMNVEV (reference sequence). Losses at the gene ends were 5 bases for V and 4 bases for J; bases not matched to a gene: 9. This CDR3 reads CASSPGQGTYNEKLFF. The CDR3 region has the DNA TGTGCCAGCAGTCCCGGACAGGGAACGTATAATGAAAAACTGTTTTTT. The entire variable domain, with the rest obtained from reference TRBV27 and TRBJ1-4, is as follows: EAQVTQNPRYLITVTGKKLTVTCSQNMNHEYMSWYRQDPGLGLRQIYYSMNVEVTDKGDVPEGYKVSRKEKRNFPLILESPSPNQTSLYFCASSPGQGTYNEKLFFGSGTQLSVL.

The V call is TRBV9, the J call TRBJ1-2; D possibly corresponds to TRBD1 (5 bases). Germline-derived CDR1 and CDR2 are SGDLS and YYNGEE. Trimming cost V 4 bases and J 3 bases, with 16 bases left between them. This CDR3 is 15 amino acids long. CDR3 sequence: CASSPSPRGDYGYTF. The CDR3 DNA sequence: TGTGCCAGCAGCCCCTCCCCAAGGGGTGACTATGGCTACACCTTC.

Of note for this clone: This CDR3 is also generated by other DNA sequences in the sample. The chain joins TRBV6-5 to TRBJ1-2, with a possible D match to TRBD1 (5 bases). V was clipped by 6 bases and J by 1 base, with 9 bases between them. The CDR3 covers 13 residues. Germline V gene data show CDR1 as MNHEY and CDR2 as SVGAGI. This CDR3 reads CASRVTDNYGYTF. CDR3 DNA: TGTGCCAGCAGGGTGACAGATAACTATGGCTACACCTTC.

The chain is built from TRBV6-2 or TRBV6-3 and TRBJ1-5, with D perhaps TRBD1 (6 bases). Germline V gene sequence: CDR1 MNHEY, CDR2 SVGEGT. Trimming took 5 bases from V and 0 from J, leaving 14 bases between them. The CDR3 is made up of 16 amino acids. The DNA of the CDR3 is TGTGCCAGCAGTCTGCGGACAGCCTATAGCAATCAGCCCCAGCATTTT. This codes for CASSLRTAYSNQPQHF.

V is TRBV6-5 and J is TRBJ1-1; a weak D match, TRBD1 (6 bases). CDR1 and CDR2 (germline): MNHEY, SVGAGI. V was trimmed by 6 bases and J by 2 bases, leaving 13 bases between them. The CDR3 sequence is 14 residues long. The CDR3 region is CASSPNRVNTEAFF. The DNA of the CDR3 is TGTGCCAGCAGCCCGAACAGGGTAAACACTGAAGCTTTCTTT.

The CDR3 DNA follows: TGTGCCACCAGCAGTGTCGGTACCGGACAGGGGGCGGATGAGACCCAGTACTTC. Residues: CATSSVGTGQGADETQYF. V and J are TRBV15 and TRBJ2-5; the match to TRBD1 covers 11 bases. V was clipped by 3 bases and J by 5 bases; unmatched bases: 14. The germline gives CDR1 LNHNV, CDR2 YYDKDF (reference sequence). This CDR3 contains 18 residues.

Here the CDR3 reads CASSLGWEVPQHF. For the CDR3, the DNA is TGTGCCAGCAGCTTAGGCTGGGAGGTGCCCCAGCATTTT. The V gene is TRBV5-6, the J gene TRBJ1-5, with D unresolved. V was cut by 2 bases and J by 9 bases, with 12 bases left in between. Germline V gene sequence: CDR1 SGHDT, CDR2 YYEEEE. The CDR3 runs to 13 residues.

The chain links TRBV15 to TRBJ2-7; 7 bases line up with TRBD1. V dropped 1 base and J dropped 0; count of bases not matched to a gene: 3. Germline V gene data show CDR1 as LNHNV and CDR2 as YYDKDF (reference sequence). This CDR3 spans 15 amino acids. The CDR3 bases are TGTGCCACCAGCAGAGCCGGGACAGACTCCTACGAGCAGTACTTC. This sequence encodes CATSRAGTDSYEQYF.

This clone was seen just once. This rearrangement joins TRBV12-3 or TRBV12-4 to TRBJ1-1; D ambiguous. The CDR3 is 11 amino acids. V gave up 6 bases and J gave up 9 bases, with 11 bases separating them. CDR3 residues: CASSATGKAFF. CDR3 DNA: TGTGCCAGCAGCGCTACGGGAAAAGCTTTCTTT.

This sequence joins TRBV2 and TRBJ1-3, with D uncertain. This CDR3 spans 15 amino acids. Germline assignment: CDR1 SNHLY and CDR2 FYNNEI. V gave up 10 bases and J gave up 0 bases, with 16 bases separating them. The CDR3: CATALTPGSGNTIYF. CDR3 nucleotides: TGTGCCACCGCCCTAACCCCAGGCTCTGGAAACACCATATATTTT.

The gene calls are TRBV6-5 and TRBJ1-5; perhaps TRBD1 as D (6 bases). The CDR3 consists of 15 residues. The V gene's germline CDR1 is MNHEY and CDR2 SVGAGI. V was trimmed by 2 bases and J by 6 bases, leaving 14 bases between them. The CDR3 protein is CASSYREGGGQPQHF. In DNA form, the CDR3 reads TGTGCCAGCAGTTACCGGGAGGGGGGAGGTCAGCCCCAGCATTTT.

V gene TRBV7-2 combines with J gene TRBJ2-1; no firm D call. CDR3 length: 14 amino acids. Germline-derived CDR1 and CDR2 are SGHTA and FQGNSA. Trimming removed 0 bases from V and 9 bases from J, with 12 bases in between. The CDR3 spells CASSLAPPGPEQFF. CDR3 DNA sequence: TGTGCCAGCAGCTTAGCCCCCCCGGGTCCTGAGCAGTTCTTC.

This clone has a single count. This sequence joins TRBV10-2 and TRBJ1-1; maybe TRBD1 (5 bases). The CDR3 loop spans 13 amino acids. V was clipped by 5 bases and J by 0 bases, with 7 bases between them. Germline V gives CDR1 WSHSY, CDR2 SAAADI. The DNA of the CDR3 is TGCGCCAGCAGTCAGACAGTGAACACTGAAGCTTTCTTT. This gives the protein CASSQTVNTEAFF.

This chain links TRBV9 with TRBJ2-7; possible D gene TRBD2, 6 bases. Germline V gene lookup returns CDR1 SGDLS and CDR2 YYNGEE. This CDR3 region has 15 residues. Between the trimmed V and J ends, which lost 4 bases and 5 bases, there was a span of 19 bases. CDR3 sequence: CASSKPGGRGDEQYF. CDR3 DNA: TGTGCCAGCAGCAAACCCGGGGGAAGAGGCGACGAGCAGTACTTC.

The CDR3: CASRPGVSYNEQFF. The CDR3 DNA sequence: TGTGCCAGCAGGCCAGGGGTATCCTACAATGAGCAGTTCTTC. The rearrangement uses TRBV6-5 and TRBJ2-1, with D possibly TRBD1 on 6 matching bases. CDR3 size: 14 residues. In germline, CDR1 is MNHEY, CDR2 SVGAGI. Trimming took off 6 bases at V and 1 base at J, with 10 bases between the two ends.

The genes are TRBV29-1 and TRBJ1-2, with D perhaps TRBD1 (5 bases). V lost 0 bases and J 7 bases, leaving 21 bases between the germline ends. Germline lookup yields CDR1 SQVTM and CDR2 ANQGSEA. The length of the CDR3 is 16 residues. CDR3 bases: TGCAGCGTTGAAGATTTACTGGTCAGGGTCCCCGCTGGCTACACCTTC. Translation: CSVEDLLVRVPAGYTF.

The rearrangement joins TRBV2 to TRBJ1-2; no clear D. Germline lookup yields CDR1 SNHLY and CDR2 FYNNEI. V was pared by 10 bases and J by 5 bases, with 17 bases between. The length of the CDR3 is 13 residues. The CDR3 DNA sequence: TGTGCCACCACAGTGTCCCTCCTGTATGGCTACACCTTC. It is translated as CATTVSLLYGYTF.